Listed below are T cell receptor beta chains from one sample, sequenced in a study of blood T cell repertoires in COVID-19. Using immunoSEQ multiplex PCR, the repertoire was profiled, and TCRdb retains in-frame clones only, with some absent. The table shows some 240,000 clones, with around nine tenths occurring only once. The specimen sequenced was PBMCs or T cells enriched from blood (not recorded which). The receptors stem from a woman in her forties who had been exposed to COVID-19. Each CDR3 is given with its conserved first and last residue. D genes are given only for firm matches. Size is stated for part of the rows, as once, few or many counts, or as a class when the clone is expanded.

j_gene: TRBJ1-5
v_gene: TRBV7-2
abundance: .
d_gene: TRBD1
CDR3nt: TGTGCCAGCAGCCAAGACAGGGGAGACAATCAGCCCCAGCATTTT
CDR3aa: CASSQDRGDNQPQHF

j_gene: TRBJ2-1
v_gene: TRBV3-1/TRBV3-2
abundance: .
d_gene: TRBD1
CDR3nt: TGTCTCGGACAGGGGGACGACTATGAGCAGTTCTTC
CDR3aa: CLGQGDDYEQFF

j_gene: TRBJ2-2
v_gene: TRBV15
abundance: .
d_gene: .
CDR3nt: TGTGCCACCAGCAGATTACAGGAGATAAACACCGGGGAGCTGTTTTTT
CDR3aa: CATSRLQEINTGELFF

j_gene: TRBJ1-5
v_gene: TRBV6-6
abundance: .
d_gene: TRBD1
CDR3nt: TGTGCCAGCACCCCGGACAGGGGGCAATGGTCCCAGCATTTT
CDR3aa: CASTPDRGQWSQHF

j_gene: TRBJ2-2
v_gene: TRBV10-3
abundance: few
d_gene: .
CDR3nt: TGTGCCATCAGTGATCCCAGCGGGGAGCTGTTTTTT
CDR3aa: CAISDPSGELFF

j_gene: TRBJ2-5
v_gene: TRBV11-3
abundance: .
d_gene: .
CDR3nt: TGTGCCAGCAGCCCACAGGAGATTCAAGAGACCCAGTACTTC
CDR3aa: CASSPQEIQETQYF

j_gene: TRBJ2-3
v_gene: TRBV25-1
abundance: .
d_gene: .
CDR3nt: TGTGCCAGCAGTACAACTAGCGGTCAGACAGGGACGCAGTATTTT
CDR3aa: CASSTTSGQTGTQYF

j_gene: TRBJ1-2
v_gene: TRBV5-1
abundance: once
d_gene: .
CDR3nt: TGCGCCAGCAGCTCGACAGACAGTGGGTATGGCTACACCTTC
CDR3aa: CASSSTDSGYGYTF

j_gene: TRBJ2-5
v_gene: TRBV3-1/TRBV3-2
abundance: .
d_gene: .
CDR3nt: TGTGCCAGCAGCCAAGTCTCTGGAAGGGGGAGAGAGACCCAGTACTTC
CDR3aa: CASSQVSGRGRETQYF

j_gene: TRBJ1-6
v_gene: TRBV7-9
abundance: .
d_gene: TRBD1
CDR3nt: TGTGCCAGCAGCGGGGGGACAGCGAATAATTCACCCCTCCACTTT
CDR3aa: CASSGGTANNSPLHF

j_gene: TRBJ2-3
v_gene: TRBV11-3
abundance: .
d_gene: TRBD1
CDR3nt: TGTGCCACCTCCACGGGACAGGGTACAGATACGCAGTATTTT
CDR3aa: CATSTGQGTDTQYF

j_gene: TRBJ2-1
v_gene: TRBV9
abundance: .
d_gene: TRBD2
CDR3nt: TGTGCCAGCAGCCTAGCGGGGGATGAGCAGTTCTTC
CDR3aa: CASSLAGDEQFF

j_gene: TRBJ1-1
v_gene: TRBV5-8
abundance: .
d_gene: TRBD1
CDR3nt: TGTGCCAGCAGCCAGGGACAGCTAATTGTGAACACTGAAGCTTTCTTT
CDR3aa: CASSQGQLIVNTEAFF

j_gene: TRBJ2-7
v_gene: TRBV2
abundance: few
d_gene: TRBD2
CDR3nt: TGTGCCAGCATGGGCGGGAGGGAGCAGTACTTC
CDR3aa: CASMGGREQYF

j_gene: TRBJ1-5
v_gene: TRBV28
abundance: .
d_gene: .
CDR3nt: TGTGCCAGCAGTTTAACGAGCCTCCACAATCAGCCCCAGCATTTT
CDR3aa: CASSLTSLHNQPQHF

j_gene: TRBJ1-2
v_gene: TRBV14
abundance: .
d_gene: TRBD1
CDR3nt: TGTGCCAGCAGCCAAGGAAGGGACAGACCAAACTATGGCTACACCTTC
CDR3aa: CASSQGRDRPNYGYTF

j_gene: TRBJ1-2
v_gene: TRBV7-3
abundance: .
d_gene: TRBD1
CDR3nt: TGTGCCAGCAGCCGAAACATACAGGGGGCGGGTGGCTACACCTTC
CDR3aa: CASSRNIQGAGGYTF

j_gene: TRBJ2-7
v_gene: TRBV6-5
abundance: .
d_gene: .
CDR3nt: TGTGCCAGCAGTTACTCGCGGTATGGCCCCTACGAGCAGTACTTC
CDR3aa: CASSYSRYGPYEQYF

j_gene: TRBJ1-5
v_gene: TRBV5-8
abundance: .
d_gene: TRBD1
CDR3nt: TGTGCCAGCAATTACCAGGGGGTTAGCAATCAGCCCCAGCATTTT
CDR3aa: CASNYQGVSNQPQHF

j_gene: TRBJ2-2
v_gene: TRBV6-5
abundance: .
d_gene: .
CDR3nt: TGTGCCAGCAGTTCCATCAGGGAAGTTGCCGGGGAGCTGTTTTTT
CDR3aa: CASSSIREVAGELFF

j_gene: TRBJ1-1
v_gene: TRBV2
abundance: .
d_gene: .
CDR3nt: TGTGCCAGCAGTGATAGAGGGTTCGCTGAAGCTTTCTTT
CDR3aa: CASSDRGFAEAFF

j_gene: TRBJ1-2
v_gene: TRBV10-3
abundance: .
d_gene: TRBD1
CDR3nt: TGTGCCATCAGCCGGACAGGGGAAAGCTATGGCTACACCTTC
CDR3aa: CAISRTGESYGYTF

j_gene: TRBJ2-1
v_gene: TRBV18
abundance: .
d_gene: TRBD2
CDR3nt: TGTGCCAGCTCACCCACTGCTAGCGGGAGGGCAAACAATGAGCAGTTCTTC
CDR3aa: CASSPTASGRANNEQFF

j_gene: TRBJ1-5
v_gene: TRBV4-1
abundance: .
d_gene: .
CDR3nt: TGCGCCAGCAGCCAAGAATTCCAGCGGGCCCATCAGCCCCAGCATTTT
CDR3aa: CASSQEFQRAHQPQHF

j_gene: TRBJ2-3
v_gene: TRBV7-2
abundance: .
d_gene: TRBD2
CDR3nt: TGTGCCAGCAGCATGCAGAGGACTAGCGAGGCGCAGTATTTT
CDR3aa: CASSMQRTSEAQYF

j_gene: TRBJ2-3
v_gene: TRBV7-2
abundance: .
d_gene: .
CDR3nt: TGTGCCAGCAGCTTATTAGTACTTGCTAGCACAGATACGCAGTATTTT
CDR3aa: CASSLLVLASTDTQYF

j_gene: TRBJ2-3
v_gene: TRBV10-3
abundance: .
d_gene: .
CDR3nt: TGTGCCATCTTGGGGTCGGACAGTCCAGATACGCAGTATTTT
CDR3aa: CAILGSDSPDTQYF

j_gene: TRBJ1-1
v_gene: TRBV14
abundance: .
d_gene: .
CDR3nt: TGTGCCAGCAGCCCCCTCGGGGGTAACACTGAAGCTTTCTTT
CDR3aa: CASSPLGGNTEAFF

j_gene: TRBJ1-2
v_gene: TRBV27
abundance: .
d_gene: .
CDR3nt: TGTGCCAGCAGTTTACGAGGGCTATATGGCTACACCTTC
CDR3aa: CASSLRGLYGYTF

j_gene: TRBJ2-1
v_gene: TRBV28
abundance: .
d_gene: .
CDR3nt: TGTGCCAGCAGTTCTCGGGGAGAGCAGTTCTTC
CDR3aa: CASSSRGEQFF

j_gene: TRBJ1-2
v_gene: TRBV5-4
abundance: .
d_gene: .
CDR3nt: TGTGCCAGCAGCTACCCGGGTCCCAACTATGGCTACACCTTC
CDR3aa: CASSYPGPNYGYTF

j_gene: TRBJ1-2
v_gene: TRBV4-3
abundance: .
d_gene: .
CDR3nt: TGCGCCAGCAGCCAAGGAGAGGGATGGACGTTCTATGGCTACACCTTC
CDR3aa: CASSQGEGWTFYGYTF

j_gene: TRBJ1-5
v_gene: TRBV19
abundance: .
d_gene: TRBD1
CDR3nt: TGTGCCAGTACGGGACAGGGGGCCTTATATAGCAATCAGCCCCAGCATTTT
CDR3aa: CASTGQGALYSNQPQHF

j_gene: TRBJ2-1
v_gene: TRBV4-3
abundance: .
d_gene: TRBD2
CDR3nt: TGCGCCAGCAGCCTCGACGGGGGGGGTGGGAATGAGCAGTTCTTC
CDR3aa: CASSLDGGGGNEQFF

j_gene: TRBJ2-3
v_gene: TRBV18
abundance: .
d_gene: .
CDR3nt: TGTGCCAGCTCACGAGGAGACACAGATACGCAGTATTTT
CDR3aa: CASSRGDTDTQYF

j_gene: TRBJ2-5
v_gene: TRBV7-3
abundance: .
d_gene: TRBD1
CDR3nt: TGTGCCAGCAGCTTGACAGGGGCCCAAGAGACCCAGTACTTC
CDR3aa: CASSLTGAQETQYF

j_gene: TRBJ2-3
v_gene: TRBV10-3
abundance: few
d_gene: TRBD2
CDR3nt: TGTGCCATCACCGCCGGGACTAGTTCAGATACGCAGTATTTT
CDR3aa: CAITAGTSSDTQYF

j_gene: TRBJ2-1
v_gene: TRBV7-9
abundance: .
d_gene: .
CDR3nt: TGTGCCAGCAGCTTATTTGGACAGCTCTACAATGAGCAGTTCTTC
CDR3aa: CASSLFGQLYNEQFF

j_gene: TRBJ1-1
v_gene: TRBV24-1
abundance: .
d_gene: TRBD1
CDR3nt: TGTGCCACCAGTGACTCCACAGGGGGGACCACTGAAGCTTTCTTT
CDR3aa: CATSDSTGGTTEAFF

j_gene: TRBJ1-4
v_gene: TRBV15
abundance: .
d_gene: .
CDR3nt: TGTGCCACCAGCAGAGATAGCATTAATGAAAAACTGTTTTTT
CDR3aa: CATSRDSINEKLFF

j_gene: TRBJ1-5
v_gene: TRBV6-5
abundance: .
d_gene: .
CDR3nt: TGTGCCAGCAGTCTCGGGTTCAATCAGCCCCAGCATTTT
CDR3aa: CASSLGFNQPQHF

j_gene: TRBJ1-5
v_gene: TRBV6-1
abundance: .
d_gene: .
CDR3nt: TGTGCCAGCAGTGAAAGGCCAAGGGGAGGAATCTCCAATCAGCCCCAGCATTTT
CDR3aa: CASSERPRGGISNQPQHF

j_gene: TRBJ2-1
v_gene: TRBV20-1
abundance: .
d_gene: TRBD2
CDR3nt: TGCAGTGTAGGCGGTACTAGCGGGGTTGTCTTC
CDR3aa: CSVGGTSGVVF

j_gene: TRBJ2-1
v_gene: TRBV14
abundance: .
d_gene: TRBD1
CDR3nt: TGTGCCAGCAGCCAAGTCGTCTACACAGGGGGCGGCCACAATGAGCAGTTCTTC
CDR3aa: CASSQVVYTGGGHNEQFF

j_gene: TRBJ1-1
v_gene: TRBV9
abundance: .
d_gene: TRBD1
CDR3nt: TGTGCCAGCAGCGTACTTGGACAGGGGAACACTGAAGCTTTCTTT
CDR3aa: CASSVLGQGNTEAFF

j_gene: TRBJ2-7
v_gene: TRBV27
abundance: .
d_gene: .
CDR3nt: TGTGCCTCCTCCGTGACCGGGAGCACCTACGAGCAGTACTTC
CDR3aa: CASSVTGSTYEQYF

j_gene: TRBJ2-1
v_gene: TRBV9
abundance: .
d_gene: TRBD2
CDR3nt: TGTGCCAGCAGCGTAGTAGCGGGAGGGTTCAATGAGCAGTTCTTC
CDR3aa: CASSVVAGGFNEQFF

j_gene: TRBJ1-2
v_gene: TRBV15
abundance: .
d_gene: .
CDR3nt: TGTGCCAACCGGGAGGGCTATGGCTACACCTTC
CDR3aa: CANREGYGYTF

j_gene: TRBJ1-2
v_gene: TRBV5-6
abundance: .
d_gene: TRBD1
CDR3nt: TGTGCCAGCAGCTTAAGGCGACAGGGCAATAACTATGGCTACACCTTC
CDR3aa: CASSLRRQGNNYGYTF

j_gene: TRBJ2-1
v_gene: TRBV4-3
abundance: .
d_gene: TRBD1
CDR3nt: TGCGCCAGCAGCCTCACAGGGGCCTCCTACAATGAGCAGTTCTTC
CDR3aa: CASSLTGASYNEQFF

j_gene: TRBJ2-7
v_gene: TRBV6-2/TRBV6-3
abundance: .
d_gene: TRBD1
CDR3nt: TGTGCCAGCAGTTTCTCCCGGACAGGATCCTACGAGCAGTACTTC
CDR3aa: CASSFSRTGSYEQYF

j_gene: TRBJ2-6
v_gene: TRBV11-3
abundance: .
d_gene: .
CDR3nt: TGTGCCAGCAGCTTAGGGTCGGTTATGGCCAACGTCCTGACTTTC
CDR3aa: CASSLGSVMANVLTF

j_gene: TRBJ1-1
v_gene: TRBV19
abundance: once
d_gene: TRBD1
CDR3nt: TGTGCCAGTAGTATAGCAGCAGGGGGCTACACTGAAGCTTTCTTT
CDR3aa: CASSIAAGGYTEAFF

j_gene: TRBJ1-6
v_gene: TRBV7-9
abundance: once
d_gene: TRBD1
CDR3nt: TGTGCCAGCAGCTTAGCTGGGGACAGCTTCTATAATTCACCCCTCCACTTT
CDR3aa: CASSLAGDSFYNSPLHF

j_gene: TRBJ2-7
v_gene: TRBV4-3
abundance: .
d_gene: TRBD2
CDR3nt: TGCGCCAGCAGCCAAGAAAAGCGGGGGACCGAGCAGTACTTC
CDR3aa: CASSQEKRGTEQYF

j_gene: TRBJ2-3
v_gene: TRBV24-1
abundance: .
d_gene: TRBD2
CDR3nt: TGTGCCACCAGAGGGACTAGCGTGTCAGATACGCAGTATTTT
CDR3aa: CATRGTSVSDTQYF

j_gene: TRBJ2-7
v_gene: TRBV5-6
abundance: .
d_gene: TRBD1
CDR3nt: TGTGCCAGCAGCGCCGTAGGACAGGGGGCGGCCGAGCAGTACTTC
CDR3aa: CASSAVGQGAAEQYF

j_gene: TRBJ2-1
v_gene: TRBV7-9
abundance: once
d_gene: .
CDR3nt: TGTGCCAGCAGCTTAGGTCTCAATGAGCAGTTCTTC
CDR3aa: CASSLGLNEQFF